The rows below give T cell receptor beta chains drawn from one sample of a study of identical twins' blood T cells. MiXCR, run by TCRdb on the 5' RACE reads, gives a single entry per CDR3 protein. This table holds approximately 1,300 distinct CDR3 sequences, approximately 71% found once. Sequences were obtained from PBMCs. All receptors derive from a woman aged 18-49 years in good health. The CDR3 runs from the conserved cysteine through the conserved F or W. Fields, in order: clone size, J gene, V gene, D gene, CDR3 protein, CDR3 DNA. D genes are given only for firm matches. Rows give clone size only sometimes, using once, few, many, or a class for an expanded clone.

- TRBJ1-1 TRBV12-1 - CASSTPGGTEAFF TGTGCCAGCAGTACACCGGGAGGCACTGAAGCTTTCTTT
once TRBJ1-4 TRBV12-1 - CASHPPTATNEKLFF TGTGCCAGCCACCCCCCAACAGCAACTAATGAAAAACTGTTTTTT
- TRBJ2-3 TRBV10-3 TRBD2 CAIRRGGRSFTQYF TGTGCCATCAGACGGGGGGGCAGATCCTTCACGCAGTATTTT
- TRBJ2-7 TRBV18 - CASSPRAGNTEQYF TGTGCCAGCTCACCAAGGGCGGGAAATACGGAGCAGTACTTC
- TRBJ2-7 TRBV29-1 - CSVEWGVGDEQYF TGCAGCGTTGAATGGGGGGTCGGGGACGAGCAGTACTTC
- TRBJ2-2 TRBV4-2 TRBD1 CASSPLDREVTGELFF TGTGCCAGCAGCCCTCTGGACAGGGAGGTCACCGGGGAGCTGTTTTTT
- TRBJ2-3 TRBV11-3 - CATSTSTDTQYF TGTGCCACCTCGACTAGCACAGATACGCAGTATTTT
- TRBJ1-1 TRBV30 TRBD1 CAWNPGQGEGAFF TGTGCCTGGAATCCGGGACAGGGGGAGGGAGCTTTCTTT
- TRBJ1-1 TRBV7-6 TRBD1 CASSSGDSSEAFF TGTGCCAGCAGCTCTGGGGACAGCAGTGAAGCTTTCTTT
- TRBJ1-1 TRBV4-3 - CASSQGRTWDTEAFF TGCGCCAGCAGCCAAGGTAGGACCTGGGACACTGAAGCTTTCTTT
- TRBJ1-1 TRBV19 TRBD1 CASSSQAGTGYFPTEAFF TGTGCCAGTAGTTCCCAAGCCGGGACAGGGTATTTTCCCACTGAAGCTTTCTTT
- TRBJ1-1 TRBV6-4 - CASSLQGNTEAFF TGTGCCAGCAGTCTCCAGGGGAACACTGAAGCTTTCTTT
- TRBJ1-2 TRBV6-2/TRBV6-3 - CASSYSENYGYTF TGTGCCAGCAGTTACTCTGAAAACTATGGCTACACCTTC
- TRBJ1-1 TRBV27 TRBD1 CASSLSTGGRTEAFF TGTGCCAGCAGTTTATCGACAGGGGGGAGGACTGAAGCTTTCTTT
- TRBJ1-4 TRBV7-8 TRBD1 CASSWDRYGKLFF TGTGCCAGCAGCTGGGACAGGTACGGAAAACTGTTTTTT
- TRBJ2-5 TRBV14 - CASSPIGGLETQYF TGTGCCAGCAGCCCGATCGGGGGGCTAGAGACCCAGTACTTC
large TRBJ1-2 TRBV6-7 - CASSYPGGTYGYTF TGTGCCAGCAGTTACCCGGGGGGGACCTATGGCTACACCTTC
- TRBJ1-5 TRBV24-1 - CATPGTVQNQPQHF TGTGCCACCCCGGGGACGGTTCAAAATCAGCCCCAGCATTTT
few TRBJ1-6 TRBV10-3 - CATAGTENSPLHF TGTGCCACCGCCGGGACGGAGAATTCACCCCTCCACTTT
few TRBJ1-1 TRBV4-1 - CASSLRGLLTEAFF TGCGCCAGCAGCCTTAGGGGGTTGCTCACTGAAGCTTTCTTT